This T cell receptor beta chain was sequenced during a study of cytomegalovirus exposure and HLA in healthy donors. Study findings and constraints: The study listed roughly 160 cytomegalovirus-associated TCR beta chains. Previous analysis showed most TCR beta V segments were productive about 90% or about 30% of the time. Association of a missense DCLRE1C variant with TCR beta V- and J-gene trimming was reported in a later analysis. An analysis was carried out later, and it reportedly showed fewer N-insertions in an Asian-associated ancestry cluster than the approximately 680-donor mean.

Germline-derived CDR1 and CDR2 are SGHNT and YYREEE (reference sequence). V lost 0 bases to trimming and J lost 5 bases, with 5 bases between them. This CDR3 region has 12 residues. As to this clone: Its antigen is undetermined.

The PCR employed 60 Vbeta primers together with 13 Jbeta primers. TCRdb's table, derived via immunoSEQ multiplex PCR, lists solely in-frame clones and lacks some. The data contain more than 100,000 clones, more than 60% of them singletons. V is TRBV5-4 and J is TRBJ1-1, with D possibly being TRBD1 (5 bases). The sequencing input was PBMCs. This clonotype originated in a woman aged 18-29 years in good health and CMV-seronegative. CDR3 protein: CASSLEGTEAFF. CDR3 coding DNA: TGTGCCAGCAGCTTGGAGGGGACTGAAGCTTTCTTT. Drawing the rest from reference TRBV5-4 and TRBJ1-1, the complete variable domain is ETGVTQSPTHLIKTRGQQVTLRCSSQSGHNTVSWYQQALGQGPQFIFQYYREEENGRGNFPPRFSGLQFPNYSSELNVNALELDDSALYLCASSLEGTEAFFGQGTRLTVV.